This T cell receptor (beta chain) was observed in a study of beta chain features in type 1 diabetes. Study-wide findings and caveats: Significant though moderate, a shortening of TCRB CDR3s appeared in all four CD4+ subsets of Type 1 diabetes patients. For type 1 diabetes patients, VDJ junctions showed fewer insertions and more deletions. Equally in patients and controls, PCR might preferentially amplify shorter templates.

As to this clone: What it recognizes is unknown.

Losses at the gene ends were 6 bases for V and 1 base for J; bases not matched to a gene: 4. Per germline, CDR1 SNHLY and CDR2 FYNNEI. This CDR3 region has 16 residues. All of the isolated RNA was reverse transcribed, so expressed TCRB transcripts were sequenced. Measured with immunoSEQ multiplex PCR; TCRdb has only the in-frame clones, and not every one. The data hold 810,000 or so clones, with roughly 17% observed a single time. Via CD45RO/CCR7/CD25/CD127/CD95/CD27, cells of the CD4+ naive, central memory, regulatory and stem cell-like memory subsets were sorted. Sequencing used naive CD4+ T cells from blood. V usage is TRBV2 and J usage is TRBJ1-5, with 12 bases identical to TRBD1. This TCR was sampled from a woman aged 18-29 years in good health. The CDR3 DNA reads TGTGCCAGCAGGGGACAGGGGGCACTGAGCAATCAGCCCCAGCATTTT. Encoded protein: CASRGQGALSNQPQHF.